The 17 T cell receptor beta chains below all came from one sample that was sequenced in a study of T cells in Graves' hyperthyroidism and ophthalmopathy. Researchers amplified the TCR beta CDR3 regions from RNA transcripts. A first-round RT-PCR of the TCR CDR3 used the HTBI primer set. TCRdb redid the calling of the multiplex PCR reads with MiXCR, one entry per CDR3 protein. The sample records around 620,000 distinct CDR3 sequences, more than 45% being singletons. Sequenced material: peripheral blood or thyroid tissue (not recorded which). Receptor source: an adult woman with Graves' disease, either hyperthyroidism or ophthalmopathy (not recorded which).

This clonotype has ten or more counts. The chain employs TRBV20-1 and TRBJ2-2, with TRBD2 matching 10 bases. CDR1 is DFQATT, CDR2 SNEGSKA, per germline (reference sequence). The CDR3 runs 13 residues. V was clipped by 5 bases and J by 6 bases; unmatched bases: 3. This CDR3 reads CSAHSGRAGELFF. In DNA form, the CDR3 reads TGCAGTGCTCACAGCGGGAGGGCCGGGGAGCTGTTTTTT.

At least ten counts were recorded for this clonotype. The chain carries TRBV7-8 and TRBJ2-7, with TRBD2 matching 10 bases. Looked up from germline, CDR1 is SGHVS and CDR2 is FQNEAQ. V lost 1 base and J lost 1; bases outside the gene matches: 10. The CDR3 extends over 18 amino acids. The CDR3 region is CASSLEISPSGSSYEQYF. The CDR3, as DNA: TGTGCCAGCAGCTTAGAAATTTCGCCTAGCGGGAGTTCCTACGAGCAGTACTTC.

This clonotype was observed at least ten times. The V call is TRBV13, the J call TRBJ1-4, with 7 bases that match TRBD1. The CDR3 has 15 amino acids. V was pared by 6 bases and J by 8 bases, with 12 bases of the junction left unmatched. Per germline, CDR1 PRHDT and CDR2 FYEKMQ (reference sequence). The CDR3 reads CASRRSGTAREKLFF. The CDR3 DNA reads TGTGCCAGCAGGCGGTCGGGGACAGCACGGGAAAAACTGTTTTTT.

The table lists this clonotype with many counts. The junction departs from the called germline gene at one end, perhaps through a read error. The chain recombines TRBV7-7 with TRBJ2-5; no definite D call. Germline V gene data show CDR1 as SSHAT and CDR2 as FNYEAQ (reference sequence). The CDR3 spans 13 residues. In DNA form, the CDR3 reads TGTGCTAGCAGCTTTTGGCTTGGGGAGACCCAGTACTTC. It yields the protein CASSFWLGETQYF.

V is TRBV28 and J is TRBJ2-6, with D maybe TRBD1 (6 bases). Germline V gene data show CDR1 as MDHEN and CDR2 as SYDVKM. V lost 2 bases to trimming and J lost 1 base, with 9 bases between them. The length of the CDR3 is 16 residues. CDR3 region: CASSLGRGSGANVLTF. CDR3 nucleotides: TGTGCCAGCAGTTTAGGCAGGGGTTCTGGGGCCAACGTCCTGACTTTC.

This clonotype has a single count. Compared with germline, one end of the junction differs, possibly owing to a read error. This chain connects TRBV6-5 to TRBJ2-7; perhaps D is TRBD1 or TRBD2 (5 bases each). This CDR3 region has 15 residues. Germline-derived CDR1 and CDR2 are MNHEY and SVGAGI. CDR3 in DNA: TGCGCCAGCAGTTCCGCTCGTGGGGGTGTCTACGAGCAGTACTTC. Translating it yields CASSSARGGVYEQYF.

The V gene is TRBV9, the J gene TRBJ1-2; D not resolved. The CDR3 contains 14 residues. Germline V gene sequence: CDR1 SGDLS, CDR2 YYNGEE. V was trimmed by 0 bases and J by 10 bases, leaving 16 bases between them. The CDR3 reads CASSVVGQDPFYTF. The CDR3 DNA follows: TGTGCCAGCAGCGTAGTTGGGCAGGACCCCTTCTACACCTTC.

This chain joins TRBV19 and TRBJ1-2; D ambiguous. Germline CDR1 LNHDA, CDR2 SQIVND (reference sequence). There are 11 residues in the CDR3. The V gene lost 7 bases and the J gene lost 8 bases, with 11 bases spanning the gap. The CDR3 protein is CASKAERGYTF. The CDR3 nucleotides read TGTGCCAGTAAAGCGGAGCGGGGCTACACCTTC. The whole variable domain, filled in from reference TRBV19 and TRBJ1-2, reads DGGITQSPKYLFRKEGQNVTLSCEQNLNHDAMYWYRQDPGQGLRLIYYSQIVNDFQKGDIAEGYSVSREKKESFPLTVTSAQKNPTAFYLCASKAERGYTFGSGTRLTVV.

The genes are TRBV14 and TRBJ1-1, with D uncertain. Germline assignment: CDR1 SGHDN and CDR2 FVKESK. The CDR3 has 15 residues. Between the trimmed V and J ends, which lost 1 base and 4 bases, there was a span of 13 bases. CDR3 DNA sequence: TGTGCCAGCAGCCAAGGCGTCGGGTGGAGCACTGAAGCTTTCTTT. Its protein is CASSQGVGWSTEAFF. The full variable domain, its missing parts supplied by reference TRBV14 and TRBJ1-1, is EAGVTQFPSHSVIEKGQTVTLRCDPISGHDNLYWYRRVMGKEIKFLLHFVKESKQDESGMPNNRFLAERTGGTYSTLKVQPAELEDSGVYFCASSQGVGWSTEAFFGQGTRLTVV.

This clonotype was counted ten times or more. The rearrangement uses TRBV10-3 and TRBJ1-2; no clear D gene. This CDR3 contains 16 residues. The V end was cut by 0 bases, the J end by 4 bases, with 15 bases between. Germline CDR1 and CDR2: ENHRY and SYGVKD. CDR3 sequence: CAISESAAVMSYGYTF. CDR3 nucleotide sequence: TGTGCCATCAGTGAGTCGGCGGCCGTTATGAGCTATGGCTACACCTTC.

This clonotype showed up just a few times. A much bigger clone sits one base away, suggesting this may be a read error. CDR3 residues: CVSSAGTNQPQHF. The CDR3 coding sequence is TGTGTCAGCAGTGCCGGCACCAATCAGCCCCAGCATTTT. The rearrangement links TRBV5-4 to TRBJ1-5; D is unresolved. The CDR3 runs to 13 residues. The germline gives CDR1 SGHNT, CDR2 YYREEE (reference sequence). Drawing the rest from reference TRBV5-4 and TRBJ1-5, the complete variable domain is ETGVTQSPTHLIKTRGQQVTLRCSSQSGHNTVSWYQQALGQGPQFIFQYYREEENGRGNFPPRFSGLQFPNYSSELNVNALELDDSALYLCVSSAGTNQPQHFGDGTRLSIL.

This clonotype has ten or more counts. J is TRBJ2-5 and V is TRBV4-2; no reliable D call. CDR1 is LGHNA, CDR2 YNFKEQ, per germline. The V end lost 1 base, the J end lost 7 bases, and 4 bases lay between the germline ends. The CDR3 totals 11 residues. This CDR3 reads CASSQGRTQYF. In nucleotides, the CDR3 is TGTGCCAGCAGCCAAGGGCGGACCCAGTACTTC.

This clonotype was seen at least ten times. This rearrangement joins TRBV5-1 to TRBJ1-3; possibly TRBD1 for D (6 bases). This CDR3 spans 17 amino acids. Germline V CDR1 and CDR2: SGHRS, YFSETQ. V was trimmed by 5 bases and J by 1 base, leaving 19 bases between them. Written as DNA, the CDR3 is TGCGCCAGCAGTTTCGAGACAGGCGAGTTTTCTGGAAACACCATATATTTT. Its protein is CASSFETGEFSGNTIYF.

This clonotype has at least ten counts. The chain employs TRBV15 and TRBJ2-7; D is perhaps TRBD1 (5 bases). V was clipped by 0 bases and J by 2 bases, with 8 bases between them. The CDR3 runs 14 residues. From germline, CDR1 is LNHNV and CDR2 YYDKDF (reference sequence). The CDR3 reads CATSRDQGPYEQYF. The CDR3 bases are TGTGCCACCAGCAGAGATCAGGGCCCCTACGAGCAGTACTTC.

On this clonotype itself: The junction and the germline gene differ at one end; a read error may be behind it. The V and J genes are TRBV10-2 and TRBJ1-1, with 8 bases that match TRBD1. CDR1 is WSHSY and CDR2 is SAAADI in the germline V gene. The CDR3 is 16 residues long. CDR3 region: CASRTGTGGVNTEAFF. Written as DNA, the CDR3 is TGCGCCAGCAGAACCGGGACAGGAGGGGTGAACACCGAAGCTTTCTTT.

In its sample, this clonotype was seen many times. The V gene is TRBV6-1, the J gene TRBJ1-4; D is unclear. Deletions cut 6 bases from V and 8 bases from J, with 19 bases between. This CDR3 comprises 15 residues. The germline V gene encodes CDR1 MNHNS and CDR2 SASEGT. CDR3 nucleotides: TGTGCCAGCAGGGCGGCGGCAGGAATTAAGGAAAAACTGTTTTTT. Translation gives CASRAAAGIKEKLFF.

This clonotype was seen only once. This rearrangement joins TRBV15 to TRBJ2-7; D assignment may be TRBD1 or TRBD2 (5 bases each). V was pared by 3 bases and J by 12 bases, with 24 bases between. This CDR3 contains 15 residues. Germline values: CDR1 LNHNV, CDR2 YYDKDF (reference sequence). The CDR3 reads CATSSVFREGDGRYF. DNA for the CDR3: TGTGCCACCAGCAGCGTGTTCCGGGAAGGGGACGGGCGGTACTTC.